This TCR beta chain came from a study of regulatory T cells in long-lasting Graves disease. Across the study: Those Graves' patients who were newly diagnosed had been on antithyroid drugs under 3 months.

The V end lost 3 bases, the J end lost 0 bases, and 8 bases lay between the germline ends. The V gene's germline CDR1 is SEHNR and CDR2 FQNEAQ (reference sequence). The CDR3 is made up of 14 amino acids. Described time point: newly diagnosed GD, antithyroid drugs for less than 3 months. PBMC-derived RNA was used for the TCR library. Investigators report Graves' disease was diagnosed under American Thyroid Association guidelines. According to the study, TCR beta libraries were built with iRepertoire HTBI primers and CDR3-region Arm-PCR. TCRdb called the multiplex PCR reads again in MiXCR, with one record for every CDR3 protein. The sample contains 550,000 to 650,000 distinct CDR3 sequences, approximately 16% of which appear only once. This clonotype was recorded many times. These same data were also listed under a study on T cells in Graves' hyperthyroidism and ophthalmopathy. That report notes: Hyperthyroidism, newly diagnosed and lasting under 2 months, affected patients aged 18 to 65. HTBI primers were employed in a first-round RT-PCR of the TCR CDR3.

This receptor was identified in a man between 18 and 35 years old with Graves disease. Sequences were derived from peripheral blood mononuclear cells (PBMCs), sampled at new diagnosis, from a patient treated with antithyroid drugs. The gene calls are TRBV7-9 and TRBJ1-1, with D possibly TRBD1 on 5 matching bases. The CDR3 DNA sequence: TGTGCCAGCAGCTTGGGGACGGTGAACACTGAAGCTTTCTTT. It yields the protein CASSLGTVNTEAFF. The full variable domain, its missing parts supplied by reference TRBV7-9 and TRBJ1-1, is DTGVSQNPRHKITKRGQNVTFRCDPISEHNRLYWYRQTLGQGPEFLTYFQNEAQLEKSRLLSDRFSAERPKGSFSTLEIQRTEQGDSAMYLCASSLGTVNTEAFFGQGTRLTVV.